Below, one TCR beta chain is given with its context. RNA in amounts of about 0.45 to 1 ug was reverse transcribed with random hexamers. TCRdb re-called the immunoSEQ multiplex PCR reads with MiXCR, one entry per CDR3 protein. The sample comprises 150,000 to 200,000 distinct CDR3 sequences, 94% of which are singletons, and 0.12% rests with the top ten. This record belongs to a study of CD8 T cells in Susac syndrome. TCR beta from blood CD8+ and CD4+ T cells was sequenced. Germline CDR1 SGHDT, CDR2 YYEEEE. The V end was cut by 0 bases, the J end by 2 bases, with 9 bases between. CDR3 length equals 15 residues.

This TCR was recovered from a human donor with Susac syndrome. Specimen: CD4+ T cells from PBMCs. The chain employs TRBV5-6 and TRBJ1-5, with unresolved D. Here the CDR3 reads CASSLAEGGNQPQHF. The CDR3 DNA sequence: TGTGCCAGCAGCTTGGCGGAGGGAGGCAATCAGCCCCAGCATTTT.